The present T cell receptor beta chain was sequenced within a study of cytomegalovirus exposure and HLA in healthy donors. As for the study in general: Out of about 180 million T cells, an earlier analysis found 117 million unique TCR beta sequences in total.

For this clone: The antigen is undetermined.

Study results and limitations: Rare TCR sequences predominated, though certain public TCRs were found in many donors.

The PCR ran on 60 Vbeta and 13 Jbeta primers. Libraries were prepared by immunoSEQ multiplex PCR; TCRdb keeps only in-frame clonotypes and omits some of them. Found here are about 130,000 clones, 65% to 80% of them singletons; the top ten hold 6% to 8.5%. The material sequenced was PBMCs. This TCR came from a man aged 30 to 45 in good health and CMV-seronegative.

CDR3 protein: CASSLAARQGGEQYF. DNA for the CDR3: TGCGCCAGCAGCTTGGCCGCGAGACAGGGAGGCGAGCAGTACTTC. The rearrangement joins TRBV5-1 to TRBJ2-7; the D gene is possibly TRBD1 (7 bases). In germline, CDR1 is SGHRS, CDR2 YFSETQ. The CDR3 runs 15 residues. Between the trimmed V and J ends, which lost 0 bases and 6 bases, there was a span of 16 bases.